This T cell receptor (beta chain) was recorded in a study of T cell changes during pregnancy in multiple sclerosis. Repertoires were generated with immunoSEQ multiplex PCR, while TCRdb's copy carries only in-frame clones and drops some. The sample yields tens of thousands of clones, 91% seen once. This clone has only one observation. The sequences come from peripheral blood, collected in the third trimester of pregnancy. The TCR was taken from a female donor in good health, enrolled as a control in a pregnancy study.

This CDR3 reads CASSTTGDEQFF. CDR3 nucleotides: TGTGCCAGCTCTACGACAGGGGATGAGCAGTTCTTC. The V and J genes are TRBV18 and TRBJ2-1; 8 bases agree with TRBD1. V lost 6 bases, J lost 8 bases, and 3 bases stayed unmatched. This CDR3 contains 12 residues. CDR1 is KGHSH, CDR2 LQKENI, per germline.